By its share, the clone carrying this TCR beta chain is large. The record originates from a study of T and B cells in COVID-19 patients. Overall study: COVID-19 patients gave peripheral blood either during active infection or after recovery.

From blood, about 240-550 ng of genomic DNA served as TRB template. Multiplex PCR with BIOMED2 TRB-A/B primer pools amplified TRB rearrangements. From the multiplex PCR reads, TCRdb called clonotypes with MiXCR, one entry per CDR3 protein. The table lists thousands of distinct CDR3 sequences, about 28% of them singletons. The clonotype was recovered from a human donor with active COVID-19. The donor label of this sample is uncertain. The sequencing input was blood.

CDR3 nucleotides: TGTGCCAGTAGTTGGAAGGCAGAGGTTTCCTATAATTCACCCCTCCACTTT. Its protein is CASSWKAEVSYNSPLHF. V and J are TRBV19 and TRBJ1-6; no definite D call. The germline V gene has CDR1 LNHDA and CDR2 SQIVND (reference sequence). Trimming pared 5 bases from V and 1 base from J, leaving 15 bases between. There are 17 residues in the CDR3.